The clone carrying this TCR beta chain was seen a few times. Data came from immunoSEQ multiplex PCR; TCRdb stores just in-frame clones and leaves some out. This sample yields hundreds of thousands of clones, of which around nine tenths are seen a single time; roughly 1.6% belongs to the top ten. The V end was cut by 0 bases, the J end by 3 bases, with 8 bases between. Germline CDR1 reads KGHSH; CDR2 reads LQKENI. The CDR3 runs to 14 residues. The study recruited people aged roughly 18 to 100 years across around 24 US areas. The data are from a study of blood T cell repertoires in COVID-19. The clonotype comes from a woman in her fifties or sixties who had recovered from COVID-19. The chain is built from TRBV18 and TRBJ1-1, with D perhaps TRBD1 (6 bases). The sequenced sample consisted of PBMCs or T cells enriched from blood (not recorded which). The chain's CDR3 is CASSPPGAHTEAFF. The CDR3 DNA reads TGTGCCAGCTCACCACCGGGGGCGCACACTGAAGCTTTCTTT.